This TCR beta chain appears in the sequencing data of a study of CD8+ T cells in alopecia areata. Study-wide context: For the treated group, dosing was oral tofacitinib at 5 to 10 mg twice daily.

The sequencing template was cDNA reverse transcribed from extracted RNA. Generated by immunoSEQ multiplex PCR, the TCRdb table keeps only in-frame clones and is missing some. The sample gives under 200,000 clones, roughly two thirds of which show up once; around 0.91% is in the top ten. To note about this clone: Its target is not known.

Study outcomes and limitations: Scalp clonality and expanded CD8+ clones among the top 100 showed significant decreases with tofacitinib.

This sample's treatment: oral pan-JAK inhibitor, 5-10 mg twice daily. Patients with alopecia areata provided lesional scalp punch biopsies as well as peripheral blood. A FACSAria was used to sort CD4+ and CD8+ T cells. These cells came from PBMCs. This CDR3 is built from 12 residues. The ends lost 3 bases at V and 7 bases at J; junction bases unmatched: 2. Germline CDR1 is GTSNPN and CDR2 is SVGIG (reference sequence). This chain uses TRBV30 with TRBJ1-2; 10 bases are shared with TRBD1. The material was CD4+ T cells sorted from blood, obtained at week 4, from a patient treated with tofacitinib. This sequence originates from a human donor with alopecia areata. CDR3 DNA: TGTGCCTGGAGGGACAGGGGGTCTGGCTACACCTTC. It codes for CAWRDRGSGYTF.